This TCR beta chain stems from a study of blood T cell repertoires in COVID-19. At the level of the study: COVID-19 samples from acute and convalescent phases originated in the United States, Italy and Spain.

V lost 5 bases, J lost 2 bases, and 10 bases stayed unmatched. The CDR3 covers 16 residues. Germline V gene data show CDR1 as SEHNR and CDR2 as FQNEAQ (reference sequence). As originally analysed: The authors estimated nucleated cell counts from reference gene primer amplification. Sequencing used immunoSEQ multiplex PCR; TCRdb keeps in-frame clones, though not all of them. V and J calls and clone size come straight from that table; D and trimming were deduced from the DNA. The sample lists 200,000 to 250,000 clones, approximately 86% seen once, with 1.5% in the top ten. This clonotype originated in a man aged 18 to 35 with active or convalescent COVID-19. Sequencing input: peripheral blood. The V call is TRBV7-9, the J call TRBJ2-7, with 9 bases matching TRBD2. The DNA for the CDR3 is TGTGCCAGCAGCCATACCAAGACTAGCGGAACCTACGAGCAGTACTTC. It codes for CASSHTKTSGTYEQYF.